The 20 T cell receptor beta chains in this list originate from one sample, sequenced in a study of blood T cell repertoires in COVID-19 (dated by TCRdb to the early 2020s). The library was produced with the immunoSEQ multiplex PCR assay. The immuneACCESS repertoire file appears here via TCRdb, limited to in-frame rearrangements. These files lack a portion of the clones; in checked studies, under half of the deficit traces to unresolved V genes, and the cause of the others is not known. The sample table contains approximately 350,000 clones; only one count was recorded for about 83% of them. Of the sample, about 2.7% falls within the top ten clones. Sequences were obtained from peripheral blood. These receptors were obtained from a man aged 25 to 40 with active or convalescent COVID-19.

The chain couples TRBV7-9 to TRBJ2-5; 14 nucleotides match TRBD2. V was pared by 5 bases and J by 4 bases, with 6 bases of the junction left unmatched. Germline V gene lookup returns CDR1 SEHNR and CDR2 FQNEAQ (reference sequence). CDR3 length equals 16 residues. The CDR3 DNA reads as TGTGCCAGCAGCGAGACTAGCGGGAGGGCCCCAGAGACCCAGTACTTC. It encodes CASSETSGRAPETQYF.

The chain carries TRBV19 and TRBJ1-1, with D perhaps matching TRBD1 (6 bases). The CDR3 has 14 amino acids. Trimming cost V 7 bases and J 1 base, with 13 bases left between them. CDR1 is LNHDA, CDR2 SQIVND, per germline (reference sequence). CDR3 nucleotide sequence: TGTGCCAGTACCCATGGACAGACGAACACTGAAGCTTTCTTT. Amino acid sequence: CASTHGQTNTEAFF.

The V gene is TRBV5-1, the J gene TRBJ1-4; D unresolved. Germline-derived CDR1 and CDR2 are SGHRS and YFSETQ. The CDR3 totals 16 residues. V dropped 0 bases and J dropped 0 bases, with 9 bases sitting between them. In nucleotides, the CDR3 is TGCGCCAGCAGCTTGGCTAGTCTTGCAACTAATGAAAAACTGTTTTTT. Its translation is CASSLASLATNEKLFF.

This chain uses TRBV5-1 with TRBJ1-2; TRBD1 might be the D (6 bases). Between the trimmed V and J ends, which lost 6 bases and 8 bases, there was a span of 17 bases. Germline loops: CDR1 SGHRS, CDR2 YFSETQ. The CDR3 consists of 13 residues. The CDR3 is CASNPDSSQGYTF. The CDR3 DNA reads as TGCGCCAGCAATCCGGACAGCTCCCAAGGCTACACCTTC.

This chain links TRBV18 with TRBJ2-5, with D hard to call. Trimming took 8 bases from V and 5 from J, leaving 12 bases between them. The CDR3 is 12 residues long. From germline, CDR1 is KGHSH and CDR2 LQKENI. The CDR3 DNA reads as TGTGCCAGCCGCACTATAACGGAGACCCAGTACTTC. Translated: CASRTITETQYF.

This clone was seen only a few times. This rearrangement joins TRBV9 to TRBJ1-4, with D possibly TRBD1 on 6 matching bases. CDR1 and CDR2 from the germline V gene are SGDLS and YYNGEE. The CDR3 runs 15 residues. Trimming cost V 3 bases and J 6 bases, with 15 bases left between them. CDR3 region: CASSAEGEEDEKLFF. As DNA, the CDR3 is TGTGCCAGCAGCGCTGAGGGGGAAGAGGATGAAAAACTGTTTTTT.

This rearrangement joins TRBV11-3 to TRBJ2-3; the match to TRBD1 covers 8 bases. The CDR3 consists of 16 residues. V was pared by 6 bases and J by 5 bases, with 13 bases of the junction left unmatched. Germline V gene lookup returns CDR1 SGHNT and CDR2 YENEEA. The CDR3, as DNA: TGTGCCAGCAGGGGATTGACAGGGGCGATCGTAGATACGCAGTATTTT. This gives the protein CASRGLTGAIVDTQYF.

The rearrangement links TRBV11-2 to TRBJ1-2, with D possibly being TRBD1 (6 bases). CDR1 is SGHAT, CDR2 FQNNGV, per germline. Deletions cut 4 bases from V and 0 bases from J, with 12 bases between. This CDR3 comprises 15 residues. CDR3 sequence: CASSSEWTANYGYTF. The CDR3 DNA reads TGTGCCAGCAGCTCAGAATGGACAGCTAACTATGGCTACACCTTC.

V and J are TRBV19 and TRBJ1-4; 7 bases line up with TRBD1. The junction had 4 bases not matched to a gene; V was cut back by 7 bases and J by 5 bases. Germline V gene data show CDR1 as LNHDA and CDR2 as SQIVND (reference sequence). The CDR3 is 13 residues long. CDR3 coding DNA: TGTGCCAGTATCGACAGGGCGAATGAAAAACTGTTTTTT. It translates to CASIDRANEKLFF.

This clone was detected only a few times. V is TRBV7-3 and J is TRBJ2-1; 9 bases are shared with TRBD2. Germline V gives CDR1 SGHTA, CDR2 FQGTGA. This CDR3 contains 15 residues. V was clipped by 5 bases and J by 2 bases; unmatched bases: 4. This chain's CDR3 is CASSGAGGTYNEQFF. CDR3 DNA sequence: TGTGCCAGCAGCGGAGCGGGGGGAACCTACAATGAGCAGTTCTTC.

The chain joins TRBV30 to TRBJ1-2; D is possibly TRBD1 (5 bases). With 4 bases removed from V and 3 bases from J, the gap between germline ends came to 15 bases. Germline values: CDR1 GTSNPN, CDR2 SVGIG (reference sequence). The CDR3 is 14 amino acids. The CDR3 loop is CAWTWGELDYGYTF. Written as DNA, the CDR3 is TGTGCCTGGACCTGGGGGGAGTTGGACTATGGCTACACCTTC.

The chain is built from TRBV7-9 and TRBJ1-4; possible D gene TRBD1, 5 bases. The germline gives CDR1 SEHNR, CDR2 FQNEAQ (reference sequence). This CDR3 spans 13 amino acids. The V end was cut by 2 bases, the J end by 8 bases, with 9 bases between. This CDR3 is CASSLNKGEKLFF. The CDR3, as DNA: TGTGCCAGCAGCTTAAATAAGGGGGAAAAACTGTTTTTT.

The rearrangement joins TRBV16 to TRBJ1-2; possibly TRBD1 for D (5 bases). The germline V gene has CDR1 KGHSY and CDR2 FQNENV. V gave up 1 base and J gave up 4 bases, with 16 bases separating them. CDR3 length: 16 amino acids. CDR3: CASSQWVGPSTYGYTF. The CDR3 DNA reads TGTGCCAGCAGCCAATGGGTGGGGCCTTCCACCTATGGCTACACCTTC.

This sequence joins TRBV4-3 and TRBJ2-7, with TRBD2 identical over 8 bases. There are 14 residues in the CDR3. Germline V gives CDR1 LGHNA, CDR2 YSLEER. With 6 bases clipped from V and 5 bases from J, the junction kept 9 bases outside the gene matches. The CDR3 loop is CASSSYGGDNEQYF. The CDR3 nucleotides are TGCGCCAGCAGTAGCTACGGGGGGGATAACGAGCAGTACTTC.

A remark on this clone: The same CDR3 arises from other DNA sequences in this sample as well. The chain links TRBV5-1 to TRBJ2-2, with 7 bases lining up with TRBD1. Trimming cost V 0 bases and J 4 bases; bases outside gene matches: 3. Germline V gives CDR1 SGHRS, CDR2 YFSETQ. The CDR3 has 15 amino acids. The chain's CDR3 is CASSLGQGGTGELFF. Here the CDR3 DNA reads TGCGCCAGCAGCTTGGGACAGGGTGGCACCGGGGAGCTGTTTTTT.

The chain recombines TRBV11-3 with TRBJ2-7; TRBD2 is a possible D gene (5 bases). The CDR3 has 15 amino acids. V was trimmed by 3 bases and J by 2 bases, leaving 14 bases between them. Germline lookup yields CDR1 SGHNT and CDR2 YENEEA. CDR3 DNA: TGTGCCAGCAGCTTGGGTCACCGAGGGCCCTACGAGCAGTACTTC. Protein sequence: CASSLGHRGPYEQYF.

The table lists this clone with a count of one. The chain is built from TRBV27 and TRBJ2-7, with 7 bases identical to TRBD2. The germline V gene has CDR1 MNHEY and CDR2 SMNVEV (reference sequence). Trimming at V came to 10 bases and at J to 0 bases, leaving 18 bases not matched to a gene. The CDR3 is 17 residues long. This CDR3 reads CATKRGGQGVYSYEQYF. In DNA, the CDR3 is TGTGCCACCAAACGGGGAGGGCAGGGAGTATACTCCTACGAGCAGTACTTC.

This sequence joins TRBV29-1 and TRBJ1-2; unclear D gene. CDR1 is SQVTM and CDR2 is ANQGSEA in the germline V gene. V was trimmed by 1 base and J by 5 bases, leaving 8 bases between them. This CDR3 region has 12 residues. The DNA for the CDR3 is TGCAGCGTTGAAGTCTCGAGATATGGCTACACCTTC. This sequence encodes CSVEVSRYGYTF.

This clone was found a few times. The CDR3 coding sequence is TGTGCCAGCAGCCCCGTTCGGGGGACAGGGGGCGATGGCTACACCTTC. Translating it yields CASSPVRGTGGDGYTF. This chain uses TRBV11-2 with TRBJ1-2; TRBD1 matches 12 bases. CDR1 and CDR2 from the germline V gene are SGHAT and FQNNGV. This CDR3 contains 16 residues. V lost 5 bases and J lost 6; bases outside the gene matches: 10.

The CDR3 nucleotides are TGTGCCAGCAGCTTAGCACAGGGCAGCTGGGAGCAGTTCTTC. As protein: CASSLAQGSWEQFF. This chain links TRBV7-3 with TRBJ2-1; possible D gene TRBD1, 6 bases. Germline CDR1 and CDR2: SGHTA and FQGTGA. V was cut by 2 bases and J by 10 bases, with 15 bases left in between. This CDR3 region has 14 residues.